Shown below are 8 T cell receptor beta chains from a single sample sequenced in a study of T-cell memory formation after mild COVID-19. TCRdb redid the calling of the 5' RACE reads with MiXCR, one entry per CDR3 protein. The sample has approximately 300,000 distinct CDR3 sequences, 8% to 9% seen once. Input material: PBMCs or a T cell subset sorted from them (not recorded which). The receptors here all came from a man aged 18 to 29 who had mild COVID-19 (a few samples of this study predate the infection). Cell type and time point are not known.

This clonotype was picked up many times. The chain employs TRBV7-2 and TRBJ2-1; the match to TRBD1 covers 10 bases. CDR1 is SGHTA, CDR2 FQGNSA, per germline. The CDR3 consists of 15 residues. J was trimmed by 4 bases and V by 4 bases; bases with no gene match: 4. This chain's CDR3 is CASSSSGQGYNEQFF. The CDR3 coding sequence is TGTGCCAGCAGCTCTTCGGGACAGGGGTACAATGAGCAGTTCTTC.

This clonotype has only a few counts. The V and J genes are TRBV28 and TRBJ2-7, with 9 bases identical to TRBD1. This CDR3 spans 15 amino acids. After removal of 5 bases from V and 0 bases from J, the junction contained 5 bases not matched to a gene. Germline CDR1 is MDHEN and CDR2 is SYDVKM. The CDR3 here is CASSRTGALSYEQYV. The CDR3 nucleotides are TGTGCCAGCAGTCGGACAGGGGCCCTCTCCTACGAGCAGTACGTC.

This CDR3 reads CASSKRRQTVQPQHF. The CDR3, as DNA: TGTGCCAGCAGCAAAAGGAGGCAGACAGTGCAGCCCCAGCATTTT. The rearrangement links TRBV21-1 to TRBJ1-5; the table's D call, TRBD1, has no DNA check behind it. TRBV21-1 is a pseudogene locus. The CDR3 spans 15 residues.

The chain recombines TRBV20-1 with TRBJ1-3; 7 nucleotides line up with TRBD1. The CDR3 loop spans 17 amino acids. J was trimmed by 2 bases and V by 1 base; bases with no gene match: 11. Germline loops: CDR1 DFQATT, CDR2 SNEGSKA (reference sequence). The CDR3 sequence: CSARGRGDREPGNTIYF. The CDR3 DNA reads TGCAGTGCTAGAGGGCGTGGAGACAGGGAACCTGGAAACACCATATATTTT.

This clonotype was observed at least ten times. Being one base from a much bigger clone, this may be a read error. The CDR3 is CASSRQGNTEAFF. The CDR3, as DNA: TGTGCCAGCAGTCGACAGGGGAACACTGAAGCTTTCTTT. The rearrangement joins TRBV7-2 to TRBJ1-1; 7 bases align to TRBD1. Trimming cost V 6 bases and J 1 base; bases outside gene matches: 2. The CDR3 runs to 13 residues. The germline V gene encodes CDR1 SGHTA and CDR2 FQGNSA.

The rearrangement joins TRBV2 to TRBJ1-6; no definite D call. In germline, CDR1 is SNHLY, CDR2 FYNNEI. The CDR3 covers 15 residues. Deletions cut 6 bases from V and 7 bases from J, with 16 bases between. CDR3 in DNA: TGTGCCAGCAGGCCCTTATGGTCCAGCAATTCACCCCTCCACTTT. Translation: CASRPLWSSNSPLHF.

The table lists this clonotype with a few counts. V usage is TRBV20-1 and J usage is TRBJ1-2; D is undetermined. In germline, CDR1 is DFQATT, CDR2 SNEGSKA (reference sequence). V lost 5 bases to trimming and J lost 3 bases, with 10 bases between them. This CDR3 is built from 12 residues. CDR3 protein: CSAYLFDYGYTF. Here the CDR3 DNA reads TGCAGTGCTTATTTATTCGACTATGGCTACACCTTC.

In nucleotides, the CDR3 is TGTGCCAGCGATGGACAGGGGGGTACCTCCTATGGCTACACCTTC. This sequence encodes CASDGQGGTSYGYTF. The chain uses TRBV6-1 and TRBJ1-2; TRBD1 aligns across 10 bases. The V segment lost 8 bases and the J segment 4 bases; nucleotides outside the gene matches: 10. Germline lookup yields CDR1 MNHNS and CDR2 SASEGT. CDR3 length equals 15 residues.